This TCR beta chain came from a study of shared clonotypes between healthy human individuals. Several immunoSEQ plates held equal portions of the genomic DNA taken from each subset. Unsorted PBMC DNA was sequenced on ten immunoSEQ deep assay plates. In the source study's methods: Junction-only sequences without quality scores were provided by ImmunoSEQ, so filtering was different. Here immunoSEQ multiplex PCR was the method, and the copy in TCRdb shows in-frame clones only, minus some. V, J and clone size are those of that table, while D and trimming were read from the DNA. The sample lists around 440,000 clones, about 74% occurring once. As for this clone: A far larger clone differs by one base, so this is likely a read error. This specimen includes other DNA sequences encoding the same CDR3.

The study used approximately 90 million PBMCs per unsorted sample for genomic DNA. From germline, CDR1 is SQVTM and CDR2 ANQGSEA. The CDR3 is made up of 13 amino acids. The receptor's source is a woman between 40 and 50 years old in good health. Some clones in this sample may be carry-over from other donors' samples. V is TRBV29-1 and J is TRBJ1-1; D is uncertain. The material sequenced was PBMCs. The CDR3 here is CSVSGNMNTEAFF. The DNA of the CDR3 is TGCAGCGTCTCGGGGAACATGAACACTGAAGCCTTCTTT.